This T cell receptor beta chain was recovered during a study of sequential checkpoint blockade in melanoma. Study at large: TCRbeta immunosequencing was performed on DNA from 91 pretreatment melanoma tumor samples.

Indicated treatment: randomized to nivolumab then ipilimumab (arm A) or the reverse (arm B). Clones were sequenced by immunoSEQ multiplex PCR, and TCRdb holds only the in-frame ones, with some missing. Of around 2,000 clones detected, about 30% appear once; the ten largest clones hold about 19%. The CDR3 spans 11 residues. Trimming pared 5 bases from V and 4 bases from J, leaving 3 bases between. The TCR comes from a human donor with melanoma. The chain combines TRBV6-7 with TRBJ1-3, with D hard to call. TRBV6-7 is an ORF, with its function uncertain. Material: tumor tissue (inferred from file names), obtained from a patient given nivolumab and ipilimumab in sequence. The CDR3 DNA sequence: TGTGCCAGCAGTCTCGGAAACACCATATATTTT. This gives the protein CASSLGNTIYF.